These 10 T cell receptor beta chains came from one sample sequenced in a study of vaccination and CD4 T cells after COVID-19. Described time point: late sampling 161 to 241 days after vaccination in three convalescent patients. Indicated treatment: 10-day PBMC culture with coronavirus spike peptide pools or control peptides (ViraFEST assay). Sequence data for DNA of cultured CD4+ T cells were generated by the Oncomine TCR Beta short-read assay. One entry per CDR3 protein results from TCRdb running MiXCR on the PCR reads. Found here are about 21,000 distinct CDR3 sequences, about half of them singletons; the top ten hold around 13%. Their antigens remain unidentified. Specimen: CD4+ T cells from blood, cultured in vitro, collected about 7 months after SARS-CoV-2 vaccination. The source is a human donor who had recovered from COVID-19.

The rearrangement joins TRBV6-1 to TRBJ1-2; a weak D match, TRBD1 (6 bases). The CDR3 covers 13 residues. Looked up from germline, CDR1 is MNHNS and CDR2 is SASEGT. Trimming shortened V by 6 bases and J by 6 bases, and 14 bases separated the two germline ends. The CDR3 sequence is CASSPQGINGYTF. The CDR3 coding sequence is TGTGCCAGCAGCCCACAGGGAATCAATGGCTACACCTTC.

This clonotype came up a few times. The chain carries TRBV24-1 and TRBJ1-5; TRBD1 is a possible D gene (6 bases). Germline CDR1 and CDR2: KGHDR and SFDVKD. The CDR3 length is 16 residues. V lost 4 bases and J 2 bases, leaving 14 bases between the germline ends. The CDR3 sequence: CATSETAGEGNQPQHF. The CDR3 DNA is TGTGCCACCAGTGAGACCGCAGGGGAGGGCAATCAGCCCCAGCATTTT.

CDR3 region: CASSQDPGRFSNQPQHF. The DNA of the CDR3 is TGTGCCAGCAGCCAGGACCCTGGACGGTTTAGCAATCAGCCCCAGCATTTT. V and J are TRBV4-2 and TRBJ1-5; D unresolved. CDR1 is LGHNA and CDR2 is YNFKEQ in the germline V gene. V lost 3 bases, J lost 0 bases, and 15 bases lay in between. The CDR3 extends over 17 amino acids.

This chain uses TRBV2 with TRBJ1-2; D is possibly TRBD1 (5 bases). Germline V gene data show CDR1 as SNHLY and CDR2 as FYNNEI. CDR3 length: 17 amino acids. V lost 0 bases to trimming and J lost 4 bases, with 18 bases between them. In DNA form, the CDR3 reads TGTGCCAGCAGTGAAGCGCTTCGGGGAGGGGCGAGCTATGGCTACACCTTC. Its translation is CASSEALRGGASYGYTF.

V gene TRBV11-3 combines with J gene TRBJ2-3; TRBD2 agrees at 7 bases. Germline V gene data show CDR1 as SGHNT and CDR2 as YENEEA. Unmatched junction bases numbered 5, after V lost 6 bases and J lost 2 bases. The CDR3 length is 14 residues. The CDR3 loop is CASSPGGLTDTQYF. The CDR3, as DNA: TGTGCCAGCAGTCCGGGGGGACTCACAGATACGCAGTATTTT.

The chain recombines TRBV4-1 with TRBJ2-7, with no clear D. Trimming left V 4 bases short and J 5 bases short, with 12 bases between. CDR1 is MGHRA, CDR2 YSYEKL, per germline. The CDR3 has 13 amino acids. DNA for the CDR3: TGCGCCAGCAGCCTTCGGTCCGCCGACGAGCAGTACTTC. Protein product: CASSLRSADEQYF.

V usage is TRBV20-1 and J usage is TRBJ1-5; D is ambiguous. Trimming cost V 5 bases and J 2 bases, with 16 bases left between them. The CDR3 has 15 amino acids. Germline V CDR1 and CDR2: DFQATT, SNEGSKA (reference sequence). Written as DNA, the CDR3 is TGCAGTGCTGGGCGTTTTCGGGGTGGCAATCAGCCCCAGCATTTT. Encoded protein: CSAGRFRGGNQPQHF.

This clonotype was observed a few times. CDR3 sequence reads: CASSWEGAGQETQYF. DNA of the CDR3: TGTGCCAGCAGCTGGGAAGGGGCCGGCCAAGAGACCCAGTACTTC. The chain uses TRBV27 and TRBJ2-5; D is perhaps TRBD1 (5 bases). The germline V gene has CDR1 MNHEY and CDR2 SMNVEV (reference sequence). The V end lost 6 bases, the J end lost 1 base, and 15 bases lay between the germline ends. This CDR3 region has 15 residues.

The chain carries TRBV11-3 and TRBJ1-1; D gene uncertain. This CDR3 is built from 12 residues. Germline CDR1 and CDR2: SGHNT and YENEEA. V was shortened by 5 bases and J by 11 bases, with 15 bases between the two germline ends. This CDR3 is CASSPGIGEAFF. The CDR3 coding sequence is TGTGCCAGCAGCCCGGGCATCGGGGAGGCTTTCTTT.

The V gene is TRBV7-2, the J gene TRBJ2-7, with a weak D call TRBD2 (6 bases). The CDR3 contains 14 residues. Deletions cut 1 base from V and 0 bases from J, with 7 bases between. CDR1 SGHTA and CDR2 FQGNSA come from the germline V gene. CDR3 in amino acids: CASSLGGGSYEQYF. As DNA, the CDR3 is TGTGCCAGCAGCTTAGGGGGAGGCTCCTACGAGCAGTACTTC.